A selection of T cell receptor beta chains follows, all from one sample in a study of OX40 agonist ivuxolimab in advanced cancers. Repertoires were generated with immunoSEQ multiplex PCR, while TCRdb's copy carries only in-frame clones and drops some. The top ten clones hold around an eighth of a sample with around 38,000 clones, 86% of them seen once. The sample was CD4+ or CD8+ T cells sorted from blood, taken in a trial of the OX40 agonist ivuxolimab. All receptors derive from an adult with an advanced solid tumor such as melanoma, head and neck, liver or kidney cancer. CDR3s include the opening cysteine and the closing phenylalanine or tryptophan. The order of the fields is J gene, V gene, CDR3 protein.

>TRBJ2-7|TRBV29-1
CSAVGGTSYEQYF
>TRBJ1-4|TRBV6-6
CASSYGDRVDEKLFF
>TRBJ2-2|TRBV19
CASSKGYTGELFF
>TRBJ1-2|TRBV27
CASSFLGSVYGYTF
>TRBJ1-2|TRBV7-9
CASSLDRQPYNYGYTF
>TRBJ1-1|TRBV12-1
CASSPTNLGTGGTEAFF
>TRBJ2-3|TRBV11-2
CASSYSGTGTDTQYF
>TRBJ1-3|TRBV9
CASTPSYSSGNTIYF
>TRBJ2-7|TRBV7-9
CASSVTNPGLPWVEQYF
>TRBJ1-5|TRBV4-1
CASSPGHYSNQPQHF
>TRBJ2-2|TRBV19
CASSMERQGNTGELFF
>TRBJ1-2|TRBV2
CASTEWGTNYGYTF
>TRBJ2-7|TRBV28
CASSLDRLADSYEQYF
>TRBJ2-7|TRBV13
CASSLRLAGSYYEQYF
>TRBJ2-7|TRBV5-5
CASSLGQLYEQYF
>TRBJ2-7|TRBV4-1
CASSQGRDLALSEQYF
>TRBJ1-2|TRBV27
CASSQPTGYGYTF
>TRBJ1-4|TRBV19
CASSILLPQAVREKLFF
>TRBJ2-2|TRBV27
CASSFRTSPTGELFF
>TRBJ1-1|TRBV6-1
CASSRGTEAFF
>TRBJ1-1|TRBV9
CASSGRGGAFF
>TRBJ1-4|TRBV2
CASSKPGAPTNEKLFF
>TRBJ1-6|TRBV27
CASTRGPYNSPLHF
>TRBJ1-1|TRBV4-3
CASSQDLGSQRTEAFF
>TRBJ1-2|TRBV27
CASSFLGQGVNYGYTF
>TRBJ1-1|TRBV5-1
CASSRAIGDTEAFF
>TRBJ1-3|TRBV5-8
CASSLGWELAGNTIYF
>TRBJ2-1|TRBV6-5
CASSSTGITYNEQFF
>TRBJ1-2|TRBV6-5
CASSPGPFSSYGYTF
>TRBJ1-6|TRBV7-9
CASSLESGSSPLHF
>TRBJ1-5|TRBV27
CASSFSKSLAQHF
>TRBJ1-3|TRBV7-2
CASSPEGFRHVSGNTIYF
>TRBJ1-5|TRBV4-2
CASSQARGLRQPQHF